Listed below are T cell receptor beta chains from one sample, sequenced in a study of T cells in Graves' hyperthyroidism and ophthalmopathy. TCRdb analysed the multiplex PCR reads with MiXCR anew, one entry per CDR3 protein. The sample holds approximately 400,000 distinct CDR3 sequences; approximately 15% are singletons and the top ten take 11%. The sequenced sample was blood. These receptors originate from a woman aged 60 to 75 with Graves' hyperthyroidism. CDR3s include the opening cysteine and the closing phenylalanine or tryptophan. Each record gives: J gene, D gene, V gene, clone size, CDR3 protein, CDR3 DNA. The D gene is left open where the match is weak. A clone size is listed for some rows: how often the clone was seen (once, few, many), or a class if it is expanded.

TRBJ1-1	TRBD1	TRBV5-1	many	CASRLTGGLSTEAFF	TGCGCCAGCAGACTGACAGGGGGCTTGAGCACTGAAGCTTTCTTT
TRBJ2-5	TRBD2	TRBV28	many	CASSTSGASQETQYF	TGTGCCAGCAGCACTAGCGGGGCCTCCCAAGAGACCCAGTACTTC
TRBJ2-1	.	TRBV27	many	CAVEGARNEQFF	TGTGCCGTGGAGGGAGCTAGGAATGAGCAGTTCTTC
TRBJ1-1	.	TRBV19	few	CASKKLSTEAFF	TGTGCCAGTAAGAAGCTGAGCACTGAAGCTTTCTTT
TRBJ2-7	TRBD2	TRBV20-1	many	CSARSRTSGRASYEQYF	TGCAGTGCTAGAAGTCGGACTAGCGGGAGGGCCTCCTACGAGCAGTACTTC
TRBJ2-7	.	TRBV2	many	CASSEYGGGQYF	TGTGCCAGCAGTGAATATGGGGGAGGGCAGTACTTC
TRBJ2-3	TRBD2	TRBV5-1	many	CASSFTSGSADTQYF	TGCGCCAGCAGCTTTACTAGCGGGAGCGCAGATACGCAGTATTTT
TRBJ2-3	.	TRBV9	many	CASSPWGSSTDTQYF	TGTGCCAGCAGTCCTTGGGGCAGCTCCACAGATACGCAGTATTTT
TRBJ2-5	.	TRBV9	few	CASSTRQSQQETQYF	TGTGCCAGCAGCACAAGACAGTCCCAACAAGAGACCCAGTACTTC
TRBJ2-6	.	TRBV9	.	CASSVAGGANVLTF	TGTGCCAGCAGCGTAGCTGGTGGGGCCAACGTCCTGACTTTC
TRBJ1-2	.	TRBV10-3	few	CAISSTPTDYYGYTF	TGTGCCATCAGTTCTACACCGACCGACTACTATGGCTACACCTTC